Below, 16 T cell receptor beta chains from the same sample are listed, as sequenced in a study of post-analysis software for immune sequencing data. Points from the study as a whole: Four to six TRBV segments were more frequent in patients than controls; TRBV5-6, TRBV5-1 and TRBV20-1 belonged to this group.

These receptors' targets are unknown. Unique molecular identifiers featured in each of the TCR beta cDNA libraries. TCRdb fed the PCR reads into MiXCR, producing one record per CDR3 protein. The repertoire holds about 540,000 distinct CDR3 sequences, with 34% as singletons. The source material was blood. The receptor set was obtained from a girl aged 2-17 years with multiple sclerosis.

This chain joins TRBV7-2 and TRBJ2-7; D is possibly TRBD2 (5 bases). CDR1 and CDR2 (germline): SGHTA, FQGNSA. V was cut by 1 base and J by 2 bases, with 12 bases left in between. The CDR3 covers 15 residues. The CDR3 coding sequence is TGTGCCAGCAGCTTAGAACCTAGCAAAGCCTACGAGCAGTACTTC. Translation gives CASSLEPSKAYEQYF.

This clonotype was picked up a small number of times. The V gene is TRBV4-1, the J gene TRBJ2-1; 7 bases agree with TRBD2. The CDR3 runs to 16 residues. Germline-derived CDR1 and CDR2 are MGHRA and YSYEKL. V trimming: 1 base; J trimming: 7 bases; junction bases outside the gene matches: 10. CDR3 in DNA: TGCGCCAGCAGCCAAGGGCGGGGGATTAACGCGAATGAGCAGTTCTTC. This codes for CASSQGRGINANEQFF.

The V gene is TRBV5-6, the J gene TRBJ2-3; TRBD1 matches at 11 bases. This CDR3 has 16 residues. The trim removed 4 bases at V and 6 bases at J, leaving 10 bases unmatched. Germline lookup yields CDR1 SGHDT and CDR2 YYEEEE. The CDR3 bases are TGTGCCAGCAGCCGCTCCTCCGGGACAGGGGGTGATACGCAGTATTTT. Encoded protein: CASSRSSGTGGDTQYF.

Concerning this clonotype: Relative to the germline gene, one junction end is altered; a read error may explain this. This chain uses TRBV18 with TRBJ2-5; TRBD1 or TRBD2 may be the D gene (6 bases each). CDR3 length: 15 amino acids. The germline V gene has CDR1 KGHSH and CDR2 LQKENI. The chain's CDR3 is CASSPQGGLQETQYF. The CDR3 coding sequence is TGTGCCAGCTCCCCACAGGGAGGCCTCCAAGAGACCCAGTACTTC.

The CDR3 bases are TGCGCCAGCAGCTTCCGGGACAGCATTACAGATACGCAGTATTTT. It yields the protein CASSFRDSITDTQYF. The V gene is TRBV5-1, the J gene TRBJ2-3, with 7 nucleotides matching TRBD1. The CDR3 spans 15 residues. Germline CDR1 and CDR2: SGHRS and YFSETQ. V was clipped by 2 bases and J by 3 bases; unmatched bases: 6.

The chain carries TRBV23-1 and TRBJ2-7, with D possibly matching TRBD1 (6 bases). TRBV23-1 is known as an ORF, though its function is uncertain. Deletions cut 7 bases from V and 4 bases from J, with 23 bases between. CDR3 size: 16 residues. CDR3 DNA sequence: TGCGCCAGCAACAGTTCCGTCAAGGGTAGGGGGTACGAGCAGTACTTC. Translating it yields CASNSSVKGRGYEQYF.

CDR3 in amino acids: CASSLGGRATEAFF. CDR3 nucleotides: TGTGCCAGCAGCTTAGGGGGACGGGCCACTGAAGCTTTCTTT. The chain is built from TRBV7-2 and TRBJ1-1; perhaps TRBD1 as D (5 bases). From germline, CDR1 is SGHTA and CDR2 FQGNSA. This CDR3 spans 14 amino acids. V lost 1 base, J lost 4 bases, and 10 bases lay in between. The full variable domain, with the rest looked up from reference TRBV7-2 and TRBJ1-1, is GAGVSQSPSNKVTEKGKDVELRCDPISGHTALYWYRQSLGQGLEFLIYFQGNSAPDKSGLPSDRFSAERTGGSVSTLTIQRTQQEDSAVYLCASSLGGRATEAFFGQGTRLTVV.

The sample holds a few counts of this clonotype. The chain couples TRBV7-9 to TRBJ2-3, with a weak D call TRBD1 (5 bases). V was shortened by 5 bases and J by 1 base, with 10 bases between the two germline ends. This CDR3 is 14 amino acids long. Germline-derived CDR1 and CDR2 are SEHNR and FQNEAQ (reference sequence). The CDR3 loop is CASSRREGTDTQYF. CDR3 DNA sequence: TGTGCCAGCAGCCGCAGGGAAGGCACAGATACGCAGTATTTT.

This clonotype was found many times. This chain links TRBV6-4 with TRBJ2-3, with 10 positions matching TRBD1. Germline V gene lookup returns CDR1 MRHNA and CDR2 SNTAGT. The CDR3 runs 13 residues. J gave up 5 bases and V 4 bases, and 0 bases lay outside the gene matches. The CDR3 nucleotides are TGTGCCAGCAGTGGGACAGGGGGAGATACGCAGTATTTT. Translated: CASSGTGGDTQYF.

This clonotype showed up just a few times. Here the CDR3 reads CASSIDVEQGEIGEQFF. In DNA form, the CDR3 reads TGTGCCAGTAGTATAGATGTGGAACAGGGGGAGATCGGTGAGCAGTTCTTC. This chain uses TRBV19 with TRBJ2-1; 8 bases agree with TRBD1. This CDR3 has 17 residues. CDR1 is LNHDA and CDR2 is SQIVND in the germline V gene (reference sequence). With V trimmed by 0 bases and J by 9 bases, 13 bases remained unmatched.

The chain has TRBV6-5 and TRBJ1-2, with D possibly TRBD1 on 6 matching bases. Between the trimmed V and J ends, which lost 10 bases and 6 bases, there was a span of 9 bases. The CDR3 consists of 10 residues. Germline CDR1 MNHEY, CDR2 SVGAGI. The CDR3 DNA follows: TGTGCCACCTACAGGGATGGCTACACCTTC. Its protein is CATYRDGYTF.

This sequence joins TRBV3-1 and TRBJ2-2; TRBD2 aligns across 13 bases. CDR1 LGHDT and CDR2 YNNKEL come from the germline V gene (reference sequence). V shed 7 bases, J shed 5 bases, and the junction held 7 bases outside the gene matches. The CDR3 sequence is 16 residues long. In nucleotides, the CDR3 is TGTGCCAGCACCATTCCGGGACTAGCGGGGACCGGGGAGCTGTTTTTT. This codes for CASTIPGLAGTGELFF.

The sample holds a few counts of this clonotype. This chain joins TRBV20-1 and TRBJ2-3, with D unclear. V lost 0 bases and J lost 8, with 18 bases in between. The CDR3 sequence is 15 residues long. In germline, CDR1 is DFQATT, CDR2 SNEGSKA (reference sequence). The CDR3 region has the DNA TGCAGTGCTAGAGATCTGGCAGAGACCTTGAGTACGCAGTATTTT. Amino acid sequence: CSARDLAETLSTQYF.

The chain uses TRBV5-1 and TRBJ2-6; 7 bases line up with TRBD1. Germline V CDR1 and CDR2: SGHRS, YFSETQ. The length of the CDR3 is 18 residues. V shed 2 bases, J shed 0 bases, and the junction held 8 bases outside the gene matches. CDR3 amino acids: CASSFWTGRISGANVLTF. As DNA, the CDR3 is TGCGCCAGCAGCTTCTGGACAGGACGTATCTCTGGGGCCAACGTCCTGACTTTC.

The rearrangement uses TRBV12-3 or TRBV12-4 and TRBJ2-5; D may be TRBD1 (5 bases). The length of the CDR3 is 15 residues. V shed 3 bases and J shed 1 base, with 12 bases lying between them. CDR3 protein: CASSFGGDSQETQYF. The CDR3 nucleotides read TGTGCCAGCAGTTTCGGTGGCGACAGCCAAGAGACCCAGTACTTC.

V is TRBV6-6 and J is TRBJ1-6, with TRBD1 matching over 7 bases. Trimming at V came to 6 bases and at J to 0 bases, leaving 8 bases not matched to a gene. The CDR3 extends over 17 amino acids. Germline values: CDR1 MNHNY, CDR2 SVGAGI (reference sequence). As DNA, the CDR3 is TGTGCCAGCAGAGTGGGGACAGACCACTCCTATAATTCACCCCTCCACTTT. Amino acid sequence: CASRVGTDHSYNSPLHF.